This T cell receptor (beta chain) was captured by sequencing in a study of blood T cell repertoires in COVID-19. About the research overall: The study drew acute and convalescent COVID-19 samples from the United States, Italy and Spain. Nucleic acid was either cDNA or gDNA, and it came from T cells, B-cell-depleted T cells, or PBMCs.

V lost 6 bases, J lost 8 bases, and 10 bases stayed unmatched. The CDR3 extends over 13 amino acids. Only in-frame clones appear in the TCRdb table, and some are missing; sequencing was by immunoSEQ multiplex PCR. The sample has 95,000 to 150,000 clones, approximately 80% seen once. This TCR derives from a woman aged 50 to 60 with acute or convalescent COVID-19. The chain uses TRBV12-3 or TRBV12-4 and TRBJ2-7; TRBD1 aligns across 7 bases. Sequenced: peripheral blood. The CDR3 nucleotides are TGTGCCAGCAGGCCCGGGACAGCTTACAAGCAGTACTTC. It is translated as CASRPGTAYKQYF.